A single sample gave rise to the 6 T cell receptor beta chains below, sequenced in a study of T cell clonality in common variable immunodeficiency. Only in-frame clones appear in the TCRdb table, and some are missing; sequencing was by immunoSEQ multiplex PCR. The sample yields under 50,000 clones, without any singletons. Sequenced input: peripheral blood mononuclear cells. These receptors all stem from a person aged 18 to 70 in good health.

This clone was found many times. The read comes to an end 3 residues before the CDR3 does, leaving the germline J gene to fill in the end. The V and J genes are TRBV18 and TRBJ1-1; 7 bases fit TRBD1. CDR1 KGHSH and CDR2 LQKENI come from the germline V gene. Trimming cost V 6 bases and J 4 bases; bases outside gene matches: 8. This CDR3 contains 14 residues. The CDR3 loop reads CASSPDRVSTEAFF. Partial CDR3 DNA: TGTGCCAGCTCGCCCGACAGGGTATCCACTGAA.

This clone was picked up many times. The sequence runs out 3 residues before the end of the CDR3; the remainder is reconstructed from the germline J gene. The V and J genes are TRBV11-3 and TRBJ1-1; TRBD1 matches 7 bases. The CDR3 covers 15 residues. J gave up 1 base and V 5 bases, and 7 bases lay outside the gene matches. Germline-derived CDR1 and CDR2 are SGHNT and YENEEA. The sequenced part of the CDR3 DNA is TGTGCCAGCAGCCCCCACGGGACAGAGAACACTGAA. Its translation is CASSPHGTENTE. The CDR3 in full is CASSPHGTENTEAFF.

This clone has a count of ten or more. The read finishes 3 residues shy of the CDR3 end, and the germline J gene is used to complete it. V usage is TRBV5-6 and J usage is TRBJ1-2; D perhaps matches TRBD1 (5 bases). CDR1 is SGHDT and CDR2 is YYEEEE in the germline V gene. Trimming left V 4 bases short and J 6 bases short, with 16 bases between. The CDR3 has 14 residues. The CDR3 here is CASSGSGGIDGYTF. The DNA read from the CDR3 is TGTGCCAGCAGCGGGTCGGGGGGGATAGATGGC.

This clone was picked up many times. The observed sequence ends 3 residues before the CDR3 terminus, with the missing tail filled in from the germline J gene. This chain joins TRBV20-1 and TRBJ2-5; 11 bases align to TRBD2. V lost 0 bases to trimming and J lost 1 base; unmatched junction nucleotides: 13. The CDR3 has 19 residues. Per the germline V gene, CDR1 is DFQATT and CDR2 is SNEGSKA (reference sequence). CDR3 loop: CSARDRLAGGPSIQETQYF. CDR3 bases read: TGCAGTGCTAGAGATCGTCTAGCGGGAGGCCCTTCCATCCAAGAGACC.

There are many counts of this clone. The CDR3 is cut off 3 residues early in the read; its end comes from the germline J gene. The rearrangement uses TRBV20-1 and TRBJ2-7, with 12 bases aligning to TRBD2. The length of the CDR3 is 16 residues. The V segment lost 1 base and the J segment 3 bases; nucleotides outside the gene matches: 7. CDR1 and CDR2 (germline): DFQATT, SNEGSKA (reference sequence). The sequenced part of the CDR3 DNA is TGCAGTGCTAGAGCTTCTAGCGGGAGGGCAATCTACGAG. Protein product: CSARASSGRAIYE. The complete CDR3 reads CSARASSGRAIYEQYF.

This clone has ten or more counts. The CDR3 extends 3 residues past the end of the read, so its final part is completed from the germline J gene. The rearrangement joins TRBV4-1 to TRBJ2-7; perhaps TRBD1 as D (8 bases). Germline values: CDR1 MGHRA, CDR2 YSYEKL. This CDR3 region has 15 residues. Trimming shortened V by 1 base and J by 3 bases, and 13 bases separated the two germline ends. The CDR3 protein is CASSQVSGTGYEQYF. The covered CDR3 bases are TGCGCCAGCAGCCAAGTGAGCGGGACAGGCTACGAG.